The source of this T cell receptor beta chain is a study of blood T cell repertoires in COVID-19. Study summary: Researchers got acute and convalescent COVID-19 samples from the United States, Italy and Spain. Sources were T cells, B-cell-depleted T cells, or PBMCs; the material itself was cDNA or gDNA.

Germline assignment: CDR1 SGHVS and CDR2 FQNEAQ. The CDR3 spans 17 residues. The V segment lost 2 bases and the J segment 7 bases; nucleotides outside the gene matches: 14. Authors' data handling: Scientists estimated how many nucleated cells there were by amplifying reference gene primers. Sequencing used immunoSEQ multiplex PCR; TCRdb keeps in-frame clones, though not all of them. V, J and clone size derive from that table, while D and trimming were established from the DNA sequence. The data contain around 180,000 clones, roughly 86% of them singletons. Sample: peripheral blood. This clonotype was obtained from a woman aged 25 to 39 with active or convalescent COVID-19. The chain carries TRBV7-8 and TRBJ1-2; 9 bases fit TRBD1. The CDR3 region is CASSLHRDRDPKGGYTF. For the CDR3, the DNA is TGTGCCAGCAGCTTACACCGGGACAGGGATCCTAAGGGTGGCTACACCTTC.